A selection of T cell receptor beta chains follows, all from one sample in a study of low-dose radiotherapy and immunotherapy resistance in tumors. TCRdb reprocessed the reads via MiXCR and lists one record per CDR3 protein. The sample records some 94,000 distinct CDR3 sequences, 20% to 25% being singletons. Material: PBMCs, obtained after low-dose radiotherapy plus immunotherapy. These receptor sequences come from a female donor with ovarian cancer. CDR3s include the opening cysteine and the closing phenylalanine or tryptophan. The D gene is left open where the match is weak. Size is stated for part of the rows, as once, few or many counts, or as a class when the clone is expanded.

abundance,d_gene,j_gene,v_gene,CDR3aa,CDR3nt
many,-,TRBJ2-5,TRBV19,CATKPYRTEETQYF,TGTGCCACAAAACCCTACAGGACTGAAGAGACCCAGTACTTC
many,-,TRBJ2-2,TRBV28,CASRRGGDTGELFF,TGTGCCAGCAGACGGGGCGGGGACACCGGGGAGCTGTTTTTT
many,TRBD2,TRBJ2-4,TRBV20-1,CSASPELAGVGLQYF,TGCAGTGCTAGTCCCGAGCTAGCGGGAGTAGGGCTTCAGTACTTC
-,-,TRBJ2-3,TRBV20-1,CSALEGDTDTQYF,TGCAGTGCGCTGGAGGGGGACACAGATACGCAGTATTTT
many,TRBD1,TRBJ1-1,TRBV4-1,CASRRQGNMNTEAFF,TGCGCCAGCAGAAGACAGGGGAACATGAACACTGAAGCTTTCTTT
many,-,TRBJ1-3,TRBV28,CASSLPRGSGNTIYF,TGTGCCAGCAGTTTACCCCGGGGCTCTGGAAACACCATATATTTT
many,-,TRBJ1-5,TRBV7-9,CASSLGSTYNQPQHF,TGTGCCAGCAGCTTAGGGTCGACTTACAATCAGCCCCAGCATTTT
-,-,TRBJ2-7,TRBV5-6,CASSLGPVAYEQYF,TGTGCCAGCAGCTTAGGACCTGTGGCCTACGAGCAGTACTTC
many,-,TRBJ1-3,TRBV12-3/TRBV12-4,CASRPALYRNTIYF,TGTGCCAGCAGGCCCGCCCTGTATCGAAACACCATATATTTT
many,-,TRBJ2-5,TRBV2,CASSERQLQETQYF,TGTGCCAGCAGTGAAAGGCAGTTACAAGAGACCCAGTACTTC
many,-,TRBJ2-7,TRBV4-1,CASSLQVRGAHEQYF,TGCGCCAGCAGCCTGCAAGTCAGGGGGGCCCACGAGCAGTACTTC
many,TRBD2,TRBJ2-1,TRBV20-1,CSARPSGLQSHYNEQFF,TGCAGTGCTAGGCCTAGCGGGCTACAGAGCCACTACAATGAGCAGTTCTTC
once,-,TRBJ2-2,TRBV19,CASSLNEGSSGELFF,TGTGCCAGTAGCCTAAACGAGGGATCATCCGGGGAGCTGTTTTTT
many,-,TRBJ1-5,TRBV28,CASSYLRSNQPQHF,TGTGCCAGCAGTTATTTGAGAAGCAATCAGCCCCAGCATTTT
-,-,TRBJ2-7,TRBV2,CASSYAYEQYF,TGTGCCAGCAGCTATGCCTACGAGCAGTACTTC
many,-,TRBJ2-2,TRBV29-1,CSVAGRGATGELFF,TGCAGCGTTGCAGGTCGGGGGGCAACCGGGGAGCTGTTTTTT
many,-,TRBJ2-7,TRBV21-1,CASSLGGPAGAYEQYF,TGTGCCAGCAGCCTTGGGGGGCCAGCGGGGGCCTACGAGCAGTACTTC
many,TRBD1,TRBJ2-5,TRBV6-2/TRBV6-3,CASGDSAGGQETQYF,TGTGCCAGCGGGGATTCGGCAGGGGGCCAAGAGACCCAGTACTTC
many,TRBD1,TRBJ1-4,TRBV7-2,CASSLVGQGRNEKLFF,TGTGCCAGCAGCTTGGTCGGACAGGGGAGGAACGAAAAACTGTTTTTT
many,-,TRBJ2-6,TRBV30,CAWSHWQGVTSGANVLTF,TGTGCCTGGAGTCATTGGCAGGGCGTGACCTCTGGGGCCAACGTCCTGACTTTC
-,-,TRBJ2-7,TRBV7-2,CASSPDTGRWQYF,TGTGCCAGCAGCCCTGATACCGGCCGTTGGCAGTACTTC
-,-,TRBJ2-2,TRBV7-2,CASSSGPNLGELFF,TGTGCCAGCAGCTCCGGGCCCAACCTTGGGGAGCTGTTTTTT
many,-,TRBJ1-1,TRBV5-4,CASRVGYHTEAFF,TGTGCCAGCAGGGTGGGGTATCACACTGAAGCTTTCTTT
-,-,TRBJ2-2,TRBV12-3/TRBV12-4,CASSFGRSDGELFF,TGTGCCAGCAGTTTCGGACGGTCGGACGGGGAGCTGTTTTTT
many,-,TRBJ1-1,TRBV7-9,CASSGPGGGWTEAFF,TGTGCCAGCAGCGGACCGGGAGGAGGGTGGACTGAAGCTTTCTTT
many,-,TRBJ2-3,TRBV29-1,CSTEESTDTQYF,TGCAGCACTGAGGAGTCCACAGATACGCAGTATTTT
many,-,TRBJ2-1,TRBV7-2,CASSFFELVGASSYNEQFF,TGTGCCAGCAGCTTCTTTGAACTCGTTGGGGCCAGCTCCTACAATGAGCAGTTCTTC
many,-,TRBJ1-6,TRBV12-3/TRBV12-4,CASSLSGDSPLHF,TGTGCCAGCAGTTTATCGGGGGATTCACCCCTCCACTTT
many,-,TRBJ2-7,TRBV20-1,CSARDLQDPTYEQYF,TGCAGTGCTAGAGATCTCCAGGACCCAACCTACGAGCAGTACTTC
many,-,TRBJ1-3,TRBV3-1,CASSRGSGNTIYF,TGTGCCAGCAGCCGGGGCTCTGGAAACACCATATATTTT
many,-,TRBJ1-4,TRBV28,CASSPTLVLNEKLFF,TGTGCCAGCAGTCCCACACTGGTCCTTAATGAAAAACTGTTTTTT
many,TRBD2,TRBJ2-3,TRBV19,CASCPSGVNTDTQYF,TGTGCCAGTTGCCCTAGCGGGGTTAACACAGATACGCAGTATTTT
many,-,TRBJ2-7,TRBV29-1,CSAHYTTGRGTTGQYF,TGCAGCGCTCATTACACGACCGGCCGGGGGACGACCGGGCAGTACTTC
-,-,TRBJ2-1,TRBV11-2,CASSFGGSSYNEQFF,TGTGCCAGCAGCTTTGGGGGCAGCTCCTACAATGAGCAGTTCTTC
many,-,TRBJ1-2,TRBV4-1,CASSQDQGQWNYGYTF,TGCGCCAGCAGCCAAGATCAGGGGCAGTGGAACTATGGCTACACCTTC
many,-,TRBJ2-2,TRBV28,CASVTGLTGELFF,TGTGCCAGCGTCACAGGACTCACCGGGGAGCTGTTTTTT
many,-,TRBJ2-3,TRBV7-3,CASSLVHSTDTQYF,TGTGCCAGCAGCCTAGTCCACAGCACAGATACGCAGTATTTT
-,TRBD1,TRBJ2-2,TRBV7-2,CASPDRVDGELFF,TGTGCCAGCCCTGACAGGGTTGACGGGGAGCTGTTTTTT
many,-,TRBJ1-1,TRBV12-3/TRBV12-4,CASSFRDTNTEAFF,TGTGCCAGCAGTTTCAGGGACACGAACACTGAAGCTTTCTTT
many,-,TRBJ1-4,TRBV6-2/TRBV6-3,CASSPRGYNEKLFF,TGTGCCAGCAGTCCCAGGGGCTATAATGAAAAACTGTTTTTT
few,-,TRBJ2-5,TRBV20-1,CSARGRGETQYF,TGCAGTGCCCGGGGGCGAGGAGAGACCCAGTACTTC
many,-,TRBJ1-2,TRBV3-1,CASSQDHFGYGYTF,TGTGCCAGCAGCCAAGATCACTTCGGCTATGGCTACACCTTC
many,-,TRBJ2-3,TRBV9,CASSVTPRPVDTQYF,TGTGCCAGCAGCGTAACCCCCCGACCCGTAGATACGCAGTATTTT
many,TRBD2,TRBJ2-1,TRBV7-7,CASSRLRTSMDEQFF,TGTGCTAGCAGCCGACTCCGGACTAGCATGGATGAGCAGTTCTTC
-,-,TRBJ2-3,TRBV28,CASKGYPADTQYF,TGTGCCAGCAAGGGGTACCCAGCAGATACGCAGTATTTT
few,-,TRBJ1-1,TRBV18,CASSPASPPGTEAFF,TGTGCCAGCTCACCCGCCAGTCCCCCAGGCACTGAAGCTTTCTTT
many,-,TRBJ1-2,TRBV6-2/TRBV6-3,CASSYQGPYGYTF,TGTGCCAGCAGTTACCAGGGACCCTATGGCTACACCTTC
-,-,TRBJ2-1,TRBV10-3,CAISADSPNEQFF,TGTGCCATCAGTGCGGACAGTCCCAATGAGCAGTTCTTC
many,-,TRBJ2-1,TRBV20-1,CSARDLRGGYNEQFF,TGCAGTGCTAGAGATTTGAGGGGGGGTTACAATGAGCAGTTCTTC
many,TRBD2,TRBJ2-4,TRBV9,CASSVGVASGGLAKNIQYF,TGTGCCAGCAGCGTAGGTGTTGCTAGCGGGGGCCTAGCCAAAAACATTCAGTACTTC
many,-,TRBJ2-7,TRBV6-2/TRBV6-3,CASRKQGPYEQYF,TGTGCCAGCAGGAAACAGGGACCCTACGAGCAGTACTTC
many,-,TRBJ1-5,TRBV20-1,CSAREGGPRGNQPQHF,TGCAGTGCTAGAGAAGGGGGTCCTCGCGGAAATCAGCCCCAGCATTTT
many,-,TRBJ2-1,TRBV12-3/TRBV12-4,CASSLSARPYYNEQFF,TGTGCCAGCAGTTTATCAGCCAGGCCGTACTACAATGAGCAGTTCTTC
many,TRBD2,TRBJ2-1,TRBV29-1,CSVSRTSGIGNEQFF,TGCAGCGTTTCCCGGACTAGCGGGATAGGAAATGAGCAGTTCTTC
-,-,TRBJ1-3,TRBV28,CASSWGRDSGNTIYF,TGTGCCAGCAGTTGGGGACGGGACTCTGGAAACACCATATATTTT
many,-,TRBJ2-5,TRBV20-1,CSARGQGREETQYF,TGCAGTGCTAGAGGTCAGGGGAGAGAAGAGACCCAGTACTTC
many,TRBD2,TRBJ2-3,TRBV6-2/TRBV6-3,CASSYLSSGEATDTQYF,TGTGCCAGCAGTTACCTATCTAGCGGGGAGGCCACAGATACGCAGTATTTT